This T cell receptor (beta chain) stems from a study of post-analysis software for immune sequencing data. General study findings and limits: Controls showed significantly higher normalized Chao1 diversity than did multiple sclerosis patients. Batch-matched samples strongly co-clustered by F measure. Four to six TRBV segments appeared more often in patients than in controls, and TRBV5-6, TRBV5-1 and TRBV20-1 were among these.

The authors incorporated unique molecular identifiers into the TCR beta cDNA libraries. There were about 0.95 to 11 million T cells, and roughly 0.5 million cDNA molecules came from them. MiXCR, run by TCRdb on the PCR reads, gives a single entry per CDR3 protein. The sample has 750,000 to 950,000 distinct CDR3 sequences, roughly 50% seen once; the top ten hold 4.6%. On this clonotype: The antigen is unknown.

The CDR3 runs 13 residues. V lost 5 bases and J lost 5, with 10 bases in between. Sequenced material: blood. The chain carries TRBV12-3 or TRBV12-4 and TRBJ2-1; no reliable D call. The sequence was obtained from a girl aged 5-17 years with multiple sclerosis. CDR3 amino acids: CASSPQGDNEQFF. The CDR3 region has the DNA TGTGCCAGCAGTCCCCAAGGAGACAATGAGCAGTTCTTC.